The present T cell receptor (beta chain) was sequenced within a study of tumor-infiltrating lymphocytes in oesophageal squamous cell carcinoma. This clonotype was observed many times. TCRdb re-derived calls from the PCR reads in MiXCR, one entry per CDR3 protein. The data contain about 6,700 distinct CDR3 sequences, approximately 14% of them singletons. The V and J ends lost 0 bases and 4 bases respectively, with 14 bases between them. Germline CDR1 and CDR2: ENHRY and SYGVKD. The length of the CDR3 is 16 residues. The source material was normal esophageal tissue next to the tumor. This sequence joins TRBV10-3 and TRBJ2-3; the D gene is possibly TRBD1 (6 bases). The sequence was collected from a male donor with esophageal squamous cell carcinoma. CDR3 amino acids: CAISESRSAGADTQYF. The CDR3 nucleotides are TGTGCCATCAGTGAGTCTAGGTCGGCAGGGGCAGATACGCAGTATTTT.